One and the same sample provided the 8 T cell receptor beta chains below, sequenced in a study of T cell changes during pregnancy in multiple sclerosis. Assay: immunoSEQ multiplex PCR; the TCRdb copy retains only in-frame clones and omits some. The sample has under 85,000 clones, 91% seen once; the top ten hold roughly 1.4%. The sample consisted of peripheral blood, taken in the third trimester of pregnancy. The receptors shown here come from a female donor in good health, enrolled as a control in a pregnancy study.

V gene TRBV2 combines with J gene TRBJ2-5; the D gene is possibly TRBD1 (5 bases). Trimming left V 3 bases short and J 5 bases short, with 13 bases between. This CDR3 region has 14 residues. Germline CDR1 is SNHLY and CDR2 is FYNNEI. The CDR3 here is CASSEVQGGETQYF. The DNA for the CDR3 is TGTGCCAGCAGTGAGGTTCAGGGTGGCGAGACCCAGTACTTC.

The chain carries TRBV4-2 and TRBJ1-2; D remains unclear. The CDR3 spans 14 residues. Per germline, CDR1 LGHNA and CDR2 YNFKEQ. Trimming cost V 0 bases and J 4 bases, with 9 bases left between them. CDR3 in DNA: TGTGCCAGCAGCCAAGATCCGGGGAGCTATGGCTACACCTTC. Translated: CASSQDPGSYGYTF.

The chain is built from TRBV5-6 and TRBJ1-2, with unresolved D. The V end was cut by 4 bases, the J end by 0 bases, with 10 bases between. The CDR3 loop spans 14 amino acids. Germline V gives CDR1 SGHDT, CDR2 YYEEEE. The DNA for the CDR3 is TGTGCCAGCAGCCCTAGAACCGCTAACTATGGCTACACCTTC. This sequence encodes CASSPRTANYGYTF.

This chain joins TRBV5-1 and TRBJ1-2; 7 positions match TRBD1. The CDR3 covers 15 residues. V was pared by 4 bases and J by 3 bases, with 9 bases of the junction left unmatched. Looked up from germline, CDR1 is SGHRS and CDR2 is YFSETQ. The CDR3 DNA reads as TGCGCCAGCAGCACTGGACAGGCTCTGTACTATGGCTACACCTTC. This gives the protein CASSTGQALYYGYTF.

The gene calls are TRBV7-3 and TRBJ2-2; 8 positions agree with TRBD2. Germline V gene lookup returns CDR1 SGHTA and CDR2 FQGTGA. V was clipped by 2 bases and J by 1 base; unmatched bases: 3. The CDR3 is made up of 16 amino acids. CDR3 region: CASSLSLAGNTGELFF. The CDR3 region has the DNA TGTGCCAGCAGCTTATCTCTAGCGGGGAACACCGGGGAGCTGTTTTTT.

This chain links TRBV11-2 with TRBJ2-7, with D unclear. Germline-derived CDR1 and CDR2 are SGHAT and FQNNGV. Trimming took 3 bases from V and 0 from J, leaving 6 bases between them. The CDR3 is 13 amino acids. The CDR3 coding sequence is TGTGCCAGCAGCTTGGCAGGCTCCTACGAGCAGTACTTC. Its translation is CASSLAGSYEQYF.

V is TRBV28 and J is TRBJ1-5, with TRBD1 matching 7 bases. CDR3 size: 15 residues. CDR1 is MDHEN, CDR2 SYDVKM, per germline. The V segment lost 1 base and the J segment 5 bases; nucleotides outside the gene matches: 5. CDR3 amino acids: CASSLSRGADQPQHF. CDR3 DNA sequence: TGTGCCAGCAGTTTATCCAGGGGGGCCGATCAGCCCCAGCATTTT. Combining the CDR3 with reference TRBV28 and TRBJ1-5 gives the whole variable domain DVKVTQSSRYLVKRTGEKVFLECVQDMDHENMFWYRQDPGLGLRLIYFSYDVKMKEKGDIPEGYSVSREKKERFSLILESASTNQTSMYLCASSLSRGADQPQHFGDGTRLSIL.

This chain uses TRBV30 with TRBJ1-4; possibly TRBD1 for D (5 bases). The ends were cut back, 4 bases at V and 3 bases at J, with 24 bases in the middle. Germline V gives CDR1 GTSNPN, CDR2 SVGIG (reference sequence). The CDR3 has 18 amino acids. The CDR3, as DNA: TGTGCCTGGAAGTCATTGTCAGGAGGGGACGCGTCTAATGAAAAACTGTTTTTT. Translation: CAWKSLSGGDASNEKLFF.